The 18 T cell receptor beta chains listed next were all sequenced from one sample in a study of shared clonotypes between healthy human individuals. TCRdb keeps only in-frame clones here, not all; method: immunoSEQ multiplex PCR. The data show fewer than 1.8 million clones, 97% to 99% seen once. Material: naive CD4+ T cells sorted from blood. The sample's subset: CD45RA+ positively selected. Receptors were obtained from a man aged 25 to 45 in good health.

Of note for this clone: At the DNA level, this CDR3 is encoded by other sequences in the same sample as well. The chain recombines TRBV6-6 with TRBJ2-1; D not certain. V lost 5 bases and J 3 bases, leaving 8 bases between the germline ends. The CDR3 contains 13 residues. The germline V gene has CDR1 MNHNY and CDR2 SVGAGI (reference sequence). CDR3 amino acids: CASSLADYNEQFF. The CDR3 bases are TGTGCCAGCAGTCTTGCGGACTACAATGAGCAGTTCTTC.

CDR3 DNA: TGTGCCAGCAGTGGCCGGGACGCCTCCTACAATGAGCAGTTCTTC. Protein: CASSGRDASYNEQFF. This chain joins TRBV5-8 and TRBJ2-1; D may be TRBD1 or TRBD2 (5 bases each). Trimming left V 5 bases short and J 0 bases short, with 12 bases between. CDR1 is SGHTS, CDR2 YDEGEE, per germline. The CDR3 covers 15 residues.

This chain connects TRBV2 to TRBJ2-5; 10 bases match TRBD1. With V trimmed by 3 bases and J by 5 bases, 0 bases remained unmatched. The germline CDR1 and CDR2 sequences are SNHLY and FYNNEI. The CDR3 runs 13 residues. The CDR3 DNA follows: TGTGCCAGCAGTGAGGGACAGGGGGAGACCCAGTACTTC. Its protein is CASSEGQGETQYF.

This clone occurred once. Other DNA variants within this sample encode the same CDR3. The chain couples TRBV27 to TRBJ1-2, with D possibly matching TRBD1 (5 bases). The V gene lost 3 bases and the J gene lost 2 bases, with 7 bases spanning the gap. Per the germline V gene, CDR1 is MNHEY and CDR2 is SMNVEV (reference sequence). This CDR3 region has 13 residues. The DNA of the CDR3 is TGTGCCAGCAGTTTGAGGGGAAACTATGGCTACACCTTC. It specifies CASSLRGNYGYTF.

This chain links TRBV28 with TRBJ2-2; TRBD2 matches at 8 bases. V trimming: 2 bases; J trimming: 3 bases; junction bases outside the gene matches: 5. This CDR3 contains 16 residues. Germline V gene sequence: CDR1 MDHEN, CDR2 SYDVKM. Here the CDR3 reads CASSLPGGRYTGELFF. The CDR3 coding sequence is TGTGCCAGCAGTTTACCGGGAGGGCGATACACCGGGGAGCTGTTTTTT.

This clone is a singleton in its sample. The chain employs TRBV29-1 and TRBJ2-3; D is ambiguous. CDR3 length equals 13 residues. Germline V gene data show CDR1 as SQVTM and CDR2 as ANQGSEA. CDR3 DNA: TGCACTCTGGGGTGGGGTCGCACAGATACGCAGTATTTT. Protein: CTLGWGRTDTQYF.

The J gene is TRBJ2-7, the V gene TRBV7-2; 9 bases agree with TRBD2. Germline CDR1 is SGHTA and CDR2 is FQGNSA. The CDR3 runs to 16 residues. Unmatched junction bases numbered 9, after V lost 5 bases and J lost 1 base. CDR3 region: CASSLFVAGGSYEQYF. The CDR3 DNA reads TGTGCCAGCAGCCTTTTCGTTGCGGGAGGGTCCTACGAGCAGTACTTC.

The chain couples TRBV7-9 to TRBJ2-4, with D possibly matching TRBD1 (6 bases). In germline, CDR1 is SEHNR, CDR2 FQNEAQ (reference sequence). Trimming took off 6 bases at V and 4 bases at J, with 13 bases between the two ends. CDR3 length equals 14 residues. The chain's CDR3 is CASREWTEKNIQYF. The CDR3 bases are TGTGCCAGCAGGGAATGGACAGAGAAAAACATTCAGTACTTC.

V gene TRBV14 combines with J gene TRBJ2-3; 10 positions agree with TRBD2. The CDR3 contains 16 residues. J gave up 1 base and V 4 bases, and 5 bases lay outside the gene matches. The germline V gene has CDR1 SGHDN and CDR2 FVKESK. The CDR3 here is CASSRLAGGGTDTQYF. CDR3 DNA: TGTGCCAGCAGCCGGTTAGCGGGAGGAGGCACAGATACGCAGTATTTT.

V and J are TRBV21-1 and TRBJ1-1; the table names TRBD1, a call not compared with the DNA. TRBV21-1 is a known pseudogene. This CDR3 region has 13 residues. CDR3 DNA sequence: TGTGCCAGCAGCGGGACAGGGGGCGCGGAAGCTTTCTTT. It encodes CASSGTGGAEAFF.

V gene TRBV25-1 combines with J gene TRBJ1-1; D is ambiguous. Germline values: CDR1 MGHDK, CDR2 SYGVNS. Trimming stripped 5 bases from V and 1 base from J, with 8 bases between. The CDR3 is made up of 13 amino acids. As DNA, the CDR3 is TGTGCCAGCAGTATACAACCGAACACTGAAGCTTTCTTT. It translates to CASSIQPNTEAFF.

The rearrangement links TRBV2 to TRBJ2-7; 10 bases fit TRBD2. The junction had 15 bases not matched to a gene; V was cut back by 6 bases and J by 1 base. Per the germline V gene, CDR1 is SNHLY and CDR2 is FYNNEI. CDR3 length: 18 amino acids. The CDR3 bases are TGTGCCAGCAGAGAGAGGTGGCTAGCGGGAGAGGAGTCCTACGAGCAGTACTTC. Encoded protein: CASRERWLAGEESYEQYF.

The rearrangement links TRBV10-3 to TRBJ1-1; 7 positions match TRBD1. Germline V gene sequence: CDR1 ENHRY, CDR2 SYGVKD. J was trimmed by 2 bases and V by 10 bases; bases with no gene match: 10. The CDR3 is made up of 14 amino acids. The DNA of the CDR3 is TGTGCCACTATAACAGGGGACGCAAACACTGAAGCTTTCTTT. This encodes CATITGDANTEAFF.

This clone is a singleton in its sample. This CDR3 reads CASSQEWGTGTYEQYF. As DNA, the CDR3 is TGCGCCAGCAGCCAAGAGTGGGGGACAGGCACCTACGAGCAGTACTTC. The chain uses TRBV4-1 and TRBJ2-7; 8 bases line up with TRBD1. This CDR3 has 16 amino acids. Trimming cost V 0 bases and J 2 bases; bases outside gene matches: 6. CDR1 and CDR2 from the germline V gene are MGHRA and YSYEKL.

The chain is built from TRBV11-2 and TRBJ2-2; TRBD2 is a possible D gene (5 bases). The V end was cut by 1 base, the J end by 6 bases, with 15 bases between. This CDR3 is built from 16 residues. Germline CDR1 reads SGHAT; CDR2 reads FQNNGV. CDR3 loop: CASSLVGGGNPGELFF. CDR3 DNA: TGTGCCAGCAGCTTAGTCGGCGGAGGAAACCCCGGGGAGCTGTTTTTT.

The CDR3 DNA follows: TGCGCCAGCAGCTTAGGGGAAAGGTTGGGGGGCGATGAGCAGTTCTTC. Protein: CASSLGERLGGDEQFF. The chain joins TRBV5-1 to TRBJ2-1, with D perhaps given as TRBD1 or TRBD2 (6 bases each). Germline V lookup: CDR1 SGHRS, CDR2 YFSETQ. This CDR3 contains 16 residues. The germline V and J ends were trimmed by 2 bases and 8 bases, with 20 bases remaining between them.

The rearrangement uses TRBV9 and TRBJ2-1; perhaps TRBD2 as D (6 bases). Germline CDR1 and CDR2: SGDLS and YYNGEE. Trimming shortened V by 4 bases and J by 6 bases, and 23 bases separated the two germline ends. The CDR3 length is 17 residues. CDR3 amino acids: CASSPLAGGKFRNEQFF. CDR3 coding DNA: TGTGCCAGCAGCCCCCTTGCCGGCGGGAAGTTTCGCAATGAGCAGTTCTTC.

The CDR3 DNA is TGTGCCTGGAGACGTACTGAGCGGGAGTTGACAGATACGCAGTATTTT. Its translation is CAWRRTERELTDTQYF. The rearrangement joins TRBV30 to TRBJ2-3; 8 nucleotides line up with TRBD2. J was trimmed by 3 bases and V by 3 bases; bases with no gene match: 11. Germline V gene sequence: CDR1 GTSNPN, CDR2 SVGIG (reference sequence). This CDR3 has 16 amino acids.